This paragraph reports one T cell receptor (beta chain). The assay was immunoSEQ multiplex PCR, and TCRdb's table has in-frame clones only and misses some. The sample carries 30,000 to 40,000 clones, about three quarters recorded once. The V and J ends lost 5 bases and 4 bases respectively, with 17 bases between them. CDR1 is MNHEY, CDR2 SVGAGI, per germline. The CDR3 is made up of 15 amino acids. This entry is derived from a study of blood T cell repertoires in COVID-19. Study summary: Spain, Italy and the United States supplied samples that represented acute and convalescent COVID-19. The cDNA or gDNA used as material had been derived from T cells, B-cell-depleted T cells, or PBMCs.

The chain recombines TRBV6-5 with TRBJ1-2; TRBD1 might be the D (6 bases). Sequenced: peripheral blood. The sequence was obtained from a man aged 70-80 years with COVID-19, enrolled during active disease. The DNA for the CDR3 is TGTGCCAGCAGTAACCGGGGGGCAGTGGTCTATGGCTACACCTTC. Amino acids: CASSNRGAVVYGYTF.